This entry features one TCR beta chain sequence. This specimen comes from a study of PD-1 blockade in classical Hodgkin lymphoma. Indicated time point: newly diagnosed, previously untreated cHL patient sample. The repertoire was sequenced with immunoSEQ multiplex PCR; TCRdb's copy has only in-frame clones and lacks some. The sample lists tens of thousands of clones; 94% were seen once. This CDR3 contains 16 residues. Germline assignment: CDR1 LNHDA and CDR2 SQIVND (reference sequence). The J segment lost 2 bases and the V segment lost 5 bases, leaving 5 bases of the junction unmatched. The material sequenced was peripheral blood mononuclear cells (PBMCs). The chain joins TRBV19 to TRBJ2-1, with TRBD2 matching 11 bases. This receptor was taken from a human donor with classical Hodgkin lymphoma. The CDR3 DNA is TGTGCCAGTAGTGCAAAACTAGCGGGGGCCTACAATGAGCAGTTCTTC. Its translation: CASSAKLAGAYNEQFF.